The sequence of this T cell receptor beta chain was determined in a study of T cells after yellow fever vaccination (dated by TCRdb to the late 2010s). Background for the entire study: The SMART-Seq v4 Ultra Low Input RNA kit was used to prepare libraries from fractions with low cell numbers. Blood was collected at multiple timepoints before and after primary and secondary immunization, and bulk PBMC replicates and cell subsets were isolated. To follow T-cell clones before and after both primary and booster YFV17D yellow fever vaccination, bulk TCR alpha and beta repertoires underwent longitudinal sequencing. The cohort comprised two healthy male donors, one aged 18 to 29 and one aged 30 to 40 years. Beyond this particular receptor, the publication reports: FACS-sorted repertoires could contain abundant contaminating clonotypes from the bulk population, so computational filtering was required. Most clones expanded after primary vaccination (almost 97% of CD4 and 80% to 90% of CD8) were re-detected after the booster, suggesting that broad memory maintenance occurred. A small share of clonotypes occurred in both CD4 and CD8 compartments, likely arising from convergent recombination. The secondary T-cell response was found to be weaker but faster than the primary response, with a peak reached on day 5 rather than on day 15. Only a couple of donors were included in the study, so the extent to which the findings can be generalized is limited.

About this clonotype: Its antigen target is currently unknown. It has no much larger one-base neighbor in the sample; base qualities were not kept.

Trimming takes 1 base from V and 14 bases from J, and the germline ends sit 11 bases apart. The CDR3 spans 11 residues, from the cysteine through the phenylalanine. The only DNA kept is the CDR3, 33 bases in frame from the first base. The germline V gene sets CDR1 to ENHRY and CDR2 to SYGVKD. In the paper's terms, the treatment or condition label means: live attenuated yellow fever vaccine strain. At each blood-draw timepoint, two biological replicates of bulk PBMCs were collected. PBMCs were isolated from peripheral blood using a standard Ficoll-Paque protocol. TriZol was used to extract RNA from bulk PBMCs, CD4 and CD8 fractions, and dextramer-positive and dextramer-negative fractions. Synthesis of TCR cDNA relied on 5'RACE template switching, a step that introduced a universal primer site along with unique molecular identifiers. Priming for cDNA synthesis came from both the TCR alpha and TCR beta constant segments. Two PCR steps were used to amplify libraries, with sample barcodes and sequencing adapters being added in the second step. Sequencing of libraries was performed on Illumina HiSeq 2500 (2x100 bp) or NovaSeq (2x150 bp). In the source study's methods: MIGEC handled demultiplexing of reads and collapsing into UMI consensus sequences, while MiXCR performed V(D)J alignment. Vaccine-responding clonotypes were identified with edgeR using replicate PBMC samples, with FDR below 0.01 and a log2 fold change above 5 up to day 15 being required. Bulk clonotypes were assigned CD4 or CD8 identity according to which sequenced CD4 or CD8 repertoire held them at higher abundance. The public reads were reanalyzed by TCRdb: fastp trimming at Q25, MiXCR alignment, in-frame beta chains only. Rows with a matching CDR3 protein are joined into one entry that keeps the most common DNA and genes. The V and J calls were determined by TCRdb, not by the authors. In this sample the table shows about 500,000 distinct CDR3 sequences, about 17% of which occur a single time. Together, the top ten hold roughly 17% of the sample.

Recombination connected TRBV10-3 to TRBJ1-2; no D gene call is confident. The material sequenced was PBMCs, taken around 5 days after the first yellow fever vaccination. This TCR derives from a man aged 18-30 years who received the YFV17D yellow fever vaccine. The DNA sequence follows: TGTGCCATCAGTGAGTTTGAGGTACTAACCTTC. This codes for CAISEFEVLTF.